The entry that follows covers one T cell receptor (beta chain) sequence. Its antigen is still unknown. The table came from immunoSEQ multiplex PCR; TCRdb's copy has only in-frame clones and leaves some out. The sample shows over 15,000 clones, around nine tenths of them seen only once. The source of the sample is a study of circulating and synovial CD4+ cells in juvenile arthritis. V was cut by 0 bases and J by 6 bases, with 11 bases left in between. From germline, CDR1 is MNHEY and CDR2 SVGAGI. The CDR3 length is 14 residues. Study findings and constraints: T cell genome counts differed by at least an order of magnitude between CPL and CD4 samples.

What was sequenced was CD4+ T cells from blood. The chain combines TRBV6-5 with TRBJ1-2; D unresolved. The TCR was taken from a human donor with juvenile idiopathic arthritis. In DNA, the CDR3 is TGTGCCAGCAGTTACTCCGGAGGGAGAAATGGCTACACCTTC. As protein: CASSYSGGRNGYTF.